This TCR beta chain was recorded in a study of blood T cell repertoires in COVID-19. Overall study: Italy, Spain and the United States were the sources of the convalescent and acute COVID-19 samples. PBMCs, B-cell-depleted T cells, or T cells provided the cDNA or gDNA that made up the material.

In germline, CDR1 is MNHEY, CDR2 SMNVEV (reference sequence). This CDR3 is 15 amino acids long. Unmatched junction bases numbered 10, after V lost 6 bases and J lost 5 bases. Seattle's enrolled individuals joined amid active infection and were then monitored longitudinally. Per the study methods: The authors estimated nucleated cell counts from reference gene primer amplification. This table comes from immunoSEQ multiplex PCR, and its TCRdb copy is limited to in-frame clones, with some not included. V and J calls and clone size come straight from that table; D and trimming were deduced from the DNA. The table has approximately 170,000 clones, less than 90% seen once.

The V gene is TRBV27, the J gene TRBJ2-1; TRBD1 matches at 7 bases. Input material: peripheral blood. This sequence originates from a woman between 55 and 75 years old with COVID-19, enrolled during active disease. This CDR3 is CASSFLGGWDNEQFF. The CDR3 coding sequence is TGTGCCAGCAGCTTCTTAGGGGGCTGGGACAATGAGCAGTTCTTC.